This note documents a single T cell receptor (beta chain) sequence. Its cognate antigen is unknown. The CDR3 loop spans 15 amino acids. The germline gives CDR1 MNHEY, CDR2 SMNVEV (reference sequence). Losses at the gene ends were 7 bases for V and 7 bases for J; bases not matched to a gene: 9. This sample stems from a study of cytomegalovirus exposure and HLA in healthy donors. Study overall: The same platform was used for the approximately 110 validation repertoires and the approximately 670 first-cohort repertoires, a later analysis reported.

Findings and caveats of the study: Through in vitro validation, three CMV-associated chains were shown to be specific for CMV antigens. Most TCR sequences were rare, but some public TCRs occurred in many donors. For cytomegalovirus status, the classifier reportedly gave diagnoses with high specificity and sensitivity.

Method: immunoSEQ multiplex PCR; TCRdb's copy keeps in-frame clones and lacks some. The sample consists of about 190,000 clones, about 82% of them appearing once. The sequenced material came from PBMCs. The chain couples TRBV27 to TRBJ2-1, with 11 bases aligning to TRBD2. This sequence was found in a woman younger than 35 in good health and CMV-seronegative. CDR3 sequence (DNA): TGTGCCAGCACGATAGCGGGAGGGCCTTTAAATGAGCAGTTCTTC. It translates to CASTIAGGPLNEQFF.